The rows below give T cell receptor beta chains drawn from one sample of a study of cytomegalovirus exposure and HLA in healthy donors. TCRdb's table, derived via immunoSEQ multiplex PCR, lists solely in-frame clones and lacks some. This repertoire includes more than 95,000 clones. The sequenced material came from PBMCs. The receptors were gathered from a man aged 30 to 39 in good health and CMV-seronegative. Each CDR3 is given with its conserved first and last residue. D genes are given only for firm matches.

>TRBJ1-2|TRBD1|TRBV28
TGTGCCAGCAGTTCCGACAGGGGGGGCTACACCTTC
CASSSDRGGYTF
>TRBJ1-4|NA|TRBV7-9
TGTGCCAGCAGCTTATGGCAGTCCGATGAAAAACTGTTTTTT
CASSLWQSDEKLFF
>TRBJ1-2|NA|TRBV7-8
TGTGCCAGCAGCTTAGCGGGGGGACACTATGGCTACACCTTC
CASSLAGGHYGYTF
>TRBJ1-1|NA|TRBV2
TGTGCCAGCAGTGAAGCGCGGGCGGGGAACACTGAAGCTTTCTTT
CASSEARAGNTEAFF
>TRBJ2-1|NA|TRBV29-1
TGCAGCGTTGGAGGACTACACTACAATGAGCAGTTCTTC
CSVGGLHYNEQFF
>TRBJ2-7|NA|TRBV7-2
TGTGCCAGCAGCCTAACAGATATTTACGAGCAGTACTTC
CASSLTDIYEQYF
>TRBJ2-6|TRBD1|TRBV5-6
TGTGCCAGCAGCCCGGGGACAGGGGGCTTTACTGGGGCCAACGTCCTGACTTTC
CASSPGTGGFTGANVLTF
>TRBJ1-5|NA|TRBV28
TGTGCCAGCAGCCGAACCCTAGGGCAGGGAAGCAATCAGCCCCAGCATTTT
CASSRTLGQGSNQPQHF
>TRBJ2-3|TRBD1|TRBV7-9
TGTGCCAGCAGCTTAGGGACAGGGGTTGCAGATACGCAGTATTTT
CASSLGTGVADTQYF
>TRBJ2-3|TRBD1|TRBV27
TGTGCCAGCAGGGGGGGGACAGGGGGCTGGGGGACGCAGTATTTT
CASRGGTGGWGTQYF
>TRBJ2-3|TRBD2|TRBV5-4
TGTGCCAGCAGCACGGGACTAGCGGGAAGCACAGATACGCAGTATTTT
CASSTGLAGSTDTQYF
>TRBJ2-7|NA|TRBV7-6
TGTGCCAGCAGCTTGGGAGTCAGCGCCTGGGGCGAGCAGTACTTC
CASSLGVSAWGEQYF
>TRBJ1-1|NA|TRBV6-1
TGTGCCAGCAGTGAAATGGTCTACAGGGATACTGAAGCTTTCTTT
CASSEMVYRDTEAFF
>TRBJ2-1|NA|TRBV5-4
TGTGCCAGCAGCTTGGACAGGAGCTCCTACAATGAGCAGTTCTTC
CASSLDRSSYNEQFF
>TRBJ2-7|TRBD1|TRBV19
TGTGCCAGTAGCCTCGTGGGACAGTTCTCCTACGAGCAGTACTTC
CASSLVGQFSYEQYF
>TRBJ1-1|NA|TRBV19
TGTGCCAGTAGTGTCACCCTGGACACGAACACTGAAGCTTTCTTT
CASSVTLDTNTEAFF
>TRBJ1-1|NA|TRBV5-6
TGTGCCAGCAGCTTGTGGGTTGCCCCAAGGGGCACTGAAGCTTTCTTT
CASSLWVAPRGTEAFF
>TRBJ2-2|TRBD2|TRBV2
TGTGCCAGCAGGACTAGCGGAGCGAACACCGGGGAGCTGTTTTTT
CASRTSGANTGELFF
>TRBJ1-4|NA|TRBV14
TGTGCCAGCAGCCAAGTTCAGTCAGCAGGAAAACTGTTTTTT
CASSQVQSAGKLFF
>TRBJ2-5|NA|TRBV9
TGTGCCAGCAGCGTTGGCGGCGAGGAGACCCAGTACTTC
CASSVGGEETQYF
>TRBJ2-3|TRBD2|TRBV4-3
TGCGCCAGCAGCCAAAGTTTCGGGACTAGCGGGAGCTTGGCGCAGTATTTT
CASSQSFGTSGSLAQYF
>TRBJ1-2|TRBD1|TRBV6-1
TGTGCCAGTATGGACAGGCTTGATGGCTACACCTTC
CASMDRLDGYTF
>TRBJ2-2|TRBD1|TRBV7-6
TGTGCCAGCAGCTTAGGTGCTGGACAGGGGGTTTCCGGGGAGCTGTTTTTT
CASSLGAGQGVSGELFF
>TRBJ2-1|NA|TRBV11-2
TGTGCCAGCAGCTTCCGGGCCGACAGGTCCTACAATGAGCAGTTCTTC
CASSFRADRSYNEQFF
>TRBJ2-7|NA|TRBV6-4
TGTGCCAATAATAGCCCCGGCGGCGAGCAGTACTTC
CANNSPGGEQYF
>TRBJ1-6|NA|TRBV25-1
TGTGCCAGCAGTGAACCAGGGGATCCCAATTCACCCCTCCACTTT
CASSEPGDPNSPLHF
>TRBJ2-1|NA|TRBV27
TGTGCCAGCAGTTTTGGCGGAGTCAACAATGAGCAGTTCTTC
CASSFGGVNNEQFF
>TRBJ2-1|NA|TRBV4-3
TGCGCCAGCAGCCAAGATCGGGAGAATGAGCAGTTCTTC
CASSQDRENEQFF
>TRBJ2-1|TRBD2|TRBV30
TGTGCCTGGAGTGTACTAAGCGGGAGATCCCAGGAGTTCTTC
CAWSVLSGRSQEFF
>TRBJ2-1|TRBD2|TRBV5-4
TGTGCCAGCAGCTTGGCCGGGCCTAGCGGACGATACAATGAGCAGTTCTTC
CASSLAGPSGRYNEQFF
>TRBJ2-5|TRBD2|TRBV10-3
TGTGCCATCCGGGGGGTTCCGACAGAGACCCAGTACTTC
CAIRGVPTETQYF
>TRBJ2-7|TRBD1|TRBV11-2
TGTGCCAGCAGCTTATCGACAGGGGGGCCCTACGAGCAGTACTTC
CASSLSTGGPYEQYF
>TRBJ1-1|NA|TRBV10-2
TGCGCCACCCGGACAGTCAGATACACTGAAGCTTTCTTT
CATRTVRYTEAFF
>TRBJ1-1|NA|TRBV11-2
TGTGCCAGCAGCTTATACCCGACAGATGAAGCTTTCTTT
CASSLYPTDEAFF
>TRBJ2-7|TRBD2|TRBV30
TGTGCCTGGAGCACCCCGGGACTAGCGGTGGGGTACTTC
CAWSTPGLAVGYF
>TRBJ2-7|NA|TRBV4-2
TGTGCCAGCAGCCAAGATGAGGATGGGTACGAGCAGTACTTC
CASSQDEDGYEQYF
>TRBJ2-3|NA|TRBV19
TGTGCCAGTAACGGGGGACAGCATACGCAGTATTTT
CASNGGQHTQYF
>TRBJ2-1|TRBD2|TRBV14
TGTGCCAGCAGCCTGGGACTAGCGGGAGGGCCGGAGCAGTTCTTC
CASSLGLAGGPEQFF
>TRBJ2-7|NA|TRBV27
TGTGCCAGCAGCCGGAGGGGAGCCTACGAGCAGTACTTC
CASSRRGAYEQYF
>TRBJ2-1|TRBD1|TRBV29-1
TGCAGCGTTGTTTCGGACAGGGCCTTCAATGAGCAGTTCTTC
CSVVSDRAFNEQFF
>TRBJ2-7|TRBD2|TRBV28
TGTGCCAGCAGATCCCTAGACGGGAGGGCTAGGAACGAGCAGTACTTC
CASRSLDGRARNEQYF
>TRBJ2-7|TRBD2|TRBV7-9
TGTGCCAGCATCCCTGGGGAGGGGAGAAGATTTGGCGAGCAGTACTTC
CASIPGEGRRFGEQYF
>TRBJ2-7|NA|TRBV5-6
TGTGCCAGCAGCTTGGCCTGGGGAGCCTACGAGCAGTACTTC
CASSLAWGAYEQYF
>TRBJ1-1|TRBD1|TRBV19
TGTGCCAGTAGTACTTCCCGGGACAGGGAGGCTTTCTTT
CASSTSRDREAFF
>TRBJ2-7|NA|TRBV6-6
TGTGCCAGCACGCGGGACGGCTCCTACGAGCAGTACTTC
CASTRDGSYEQYF
>TRBJ2-7|NA|TRBV2
TGTGCCAGCAGTTCCAGCTACGAGCAGTACTTC
CASSSSYEQYF
>TRBJ2-1|NA|TRBV6-6
TGTGCCAGCAGTTACCCTCCTAGCGGGGACAGGAATGAGCAGTTCTTC
CASSYPPSGDRNEQFF
>TRBJ2-1|NA|TRBV11-3
TGTGCCAGCTCCACCGCGTATAATGAGCAGTTCTTC
CASSTAYNEQFF
>TRBJ2-7|TRBD1|TRBV7-6
TGTGCCAGCAGCATCCGGGACAGGGGGTCCTACGAGCAGTACTTC
CASSIRDRGSYEQYF
>TRBJ2-7|NA|TRBV2
TGTGCCAGCGAAGGCGGGTCGTTAAACTACGAGCAGTACTTC
CASEGGSLNYEQYF
>TRBJ2-7|TRBD2|TRBV29-1
TGCAGCGTCCTGACGGCGGGGGACGAGCAGTACTTC
CSVLTAGDEQYF
>TRBJ2-5|TRBD1|TRBV27
TGTGCCAGCAGTCCGGGACAGGGGCGTATCGGCCAAGAGACCCAGTACTTC
CASSPGQGRIGQETQYF
>TRBJ1-5|TRBD1|TRBV4-1
TGCGCCAGCAGCCAAGAGTCCGGGGGGACAGGGGATCAGCCCCAGCATTTT
CASSQESGGTGDQPQHF
>TRBJ2-1|TRBD2|TRBV5-6
TGTGCCAGCAGCTGGCCCGGGCTAGCGGGAGTCAATGAGCAGTTCTTC
CASSWPGLAGVNEQFF
>TRBJ1-6|TRBD1|TRBV28
TGTGCCAGCAGTCCCGGGACAGGGTCCCTTAATTCACCCCTCCACTTT
CASSPGTGSLNSPLHF
>TRBJ1-2|TRBD1|TRBV6-6
TGTGCCAGCAGTTCGCGGACAGGAGCTAACTATGGCTACACCTTC
CASSSRTGANYGYTF
>TRBJ1-1|NA|TRBV6-1
TGTGCCAGCAGTGAAGTAGGGGCTGAAGCTTTCTTT
CASSEVGAEAFF
>TRBJ1-4|TRBD1|TRBV4-1
TGCGCCAGCAGCCAAGCCGAGACAGGGGTTGAAAAACTGTTTTTT
CASSQAETGVEKLFF
>TRBJ1-2|NA|TRBV5-1
TGCGCCAGCAGCTTAGGAACAGGGATATATGGCTACACCTTC
CASSLGTGIYGYTF
>TRBJ1-1|NA|TRBV5-1
TGCGCCAGCTGGGAGGGATTGAACACTGAAGCTTTCTTT
CASWEGLNTEAFF